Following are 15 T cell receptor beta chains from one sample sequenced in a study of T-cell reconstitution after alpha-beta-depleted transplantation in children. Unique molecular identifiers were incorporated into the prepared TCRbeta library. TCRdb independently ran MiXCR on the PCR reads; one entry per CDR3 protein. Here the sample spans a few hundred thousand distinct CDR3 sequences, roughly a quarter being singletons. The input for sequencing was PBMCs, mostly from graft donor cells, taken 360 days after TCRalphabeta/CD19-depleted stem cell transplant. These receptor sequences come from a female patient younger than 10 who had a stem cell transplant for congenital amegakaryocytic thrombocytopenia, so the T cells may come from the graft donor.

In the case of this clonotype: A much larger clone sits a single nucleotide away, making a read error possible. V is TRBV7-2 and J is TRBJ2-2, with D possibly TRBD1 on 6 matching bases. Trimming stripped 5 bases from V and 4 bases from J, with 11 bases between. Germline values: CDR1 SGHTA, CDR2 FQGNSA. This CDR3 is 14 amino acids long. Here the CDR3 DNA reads TGTGCCAGCAGCCCCGGACAGTCCACCGGGGAGCTGTTTTTT. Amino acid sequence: CASSPGQSTGELFF.

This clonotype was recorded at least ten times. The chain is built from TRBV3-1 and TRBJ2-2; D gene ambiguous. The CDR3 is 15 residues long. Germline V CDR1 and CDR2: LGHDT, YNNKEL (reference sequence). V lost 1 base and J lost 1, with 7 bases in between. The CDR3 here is CASSQAFWNTGELFF. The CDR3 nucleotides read TGTGCCAGCAGCCAAGCTTTCTGGAACACCGGGGAGCTGTTTTTT.

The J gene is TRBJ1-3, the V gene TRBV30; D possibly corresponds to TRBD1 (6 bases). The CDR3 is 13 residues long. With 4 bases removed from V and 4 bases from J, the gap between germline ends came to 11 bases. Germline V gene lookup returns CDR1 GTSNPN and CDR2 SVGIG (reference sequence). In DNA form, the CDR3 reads TGTGCCTGGACAGGGGTGGTCGGAAACACCATATATTTT. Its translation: CAWTGVVGNTIYF.

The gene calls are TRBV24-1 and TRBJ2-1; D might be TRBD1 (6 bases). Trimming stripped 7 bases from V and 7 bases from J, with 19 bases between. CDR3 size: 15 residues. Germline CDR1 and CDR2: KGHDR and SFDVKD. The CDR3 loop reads CATRARDTPSNEQFF. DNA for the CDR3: TGTGCCACCAGGGCCCGGGACACGCCGTCGAATGAGCAGTTCTTC.

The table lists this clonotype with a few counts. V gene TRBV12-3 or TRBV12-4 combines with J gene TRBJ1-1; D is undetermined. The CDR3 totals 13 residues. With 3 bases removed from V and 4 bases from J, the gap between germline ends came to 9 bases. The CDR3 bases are TGTGCCAGCAGTTTCGGGTATGTCACTGAAGCTTTCTTT. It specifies CASSFGYVTEAFF.

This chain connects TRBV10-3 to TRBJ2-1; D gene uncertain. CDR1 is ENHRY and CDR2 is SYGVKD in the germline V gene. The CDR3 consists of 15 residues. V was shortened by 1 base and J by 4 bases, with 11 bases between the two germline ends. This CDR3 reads CAISELGGVYNEQFF. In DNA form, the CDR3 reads TGTGCCATCAGTGAGTTGGGTGGGGTTTACAATGAGCAGTTCTTC.

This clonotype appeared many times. The CDR3 nucleotides are TGTGCCAGCAGTCAGGGACGTCGCCAAGAGACCCAGTACTTC. Translating gives CASSQGRRQETQYF. This chain joins TRBV9 and TRBJ2-5, with D perhaps being TRBD1 or TRBD2 (5 bases each). This CDR3 is built from 14 residues. Germline V gene lookup returns CDR1 SGDLS and CDR2 YYNGEE. V was clipped by 5 bases and J by 1 base, with 12 bases between them.

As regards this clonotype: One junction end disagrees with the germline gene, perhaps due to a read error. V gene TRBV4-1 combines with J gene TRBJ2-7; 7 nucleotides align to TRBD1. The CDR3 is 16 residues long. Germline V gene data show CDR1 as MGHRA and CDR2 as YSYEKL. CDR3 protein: CASSQARDSITYEQYF. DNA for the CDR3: TGCGCCAGCAGCCAAGCCCGGGACAGCATCACCTATGAGCAGTACTTC.

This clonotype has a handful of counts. This CDR3 is CASSLFGVQETQYF. In DNA, the CDR3 is TGTGCCAGCAGTTTATTTGGGGTTCAAGAGACCCAGTACTTC. The chain links TRBV12-3 or TRBV12-4 to TRBJ2-5; D is undetermined. Trimming took 2 bases from V and 2 from J, leaving 9 bases between them. This CDR3 spans 14 amino acids.

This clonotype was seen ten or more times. This CDR3 reads CASTRTTSYNEQFF. The CDR3 DNA sequence: TGTGCCAGCACCCGGACCACCTCCTACAATGAGCAGTTCTTC. V usage is TRBV12-3 or TRBV12-4 and J usage is TRBJ2-1; no clear D. Trimming removed 7 bases from V and 0 bases from J, with 10 bases in between. This CDR3 is 14 amino acids long.

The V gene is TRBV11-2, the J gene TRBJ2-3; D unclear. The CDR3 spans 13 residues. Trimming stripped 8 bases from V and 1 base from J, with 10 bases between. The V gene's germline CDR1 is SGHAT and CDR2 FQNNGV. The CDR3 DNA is TGTGCCAGCGGTCTGGCGGGCACAGATACGCAGTATTTT. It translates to CASGLAGTDTQYF.

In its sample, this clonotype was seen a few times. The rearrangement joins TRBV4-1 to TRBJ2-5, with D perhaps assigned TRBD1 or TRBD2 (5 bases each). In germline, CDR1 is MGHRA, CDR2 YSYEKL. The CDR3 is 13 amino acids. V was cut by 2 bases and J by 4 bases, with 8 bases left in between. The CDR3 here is CASSQTGTETQYF. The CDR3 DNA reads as TGCGCCAGCAGCCAAACCGGGACAGAGACCCAGTACTTC.

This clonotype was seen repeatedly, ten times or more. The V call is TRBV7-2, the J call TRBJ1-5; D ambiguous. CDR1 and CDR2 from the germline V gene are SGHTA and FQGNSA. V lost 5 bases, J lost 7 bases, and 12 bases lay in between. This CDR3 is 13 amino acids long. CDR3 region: CASSMDVWQPQHF. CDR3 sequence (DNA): TGTGCCAGCAGCATGGACGTCTGGCAGCCCCAGCATTTT.

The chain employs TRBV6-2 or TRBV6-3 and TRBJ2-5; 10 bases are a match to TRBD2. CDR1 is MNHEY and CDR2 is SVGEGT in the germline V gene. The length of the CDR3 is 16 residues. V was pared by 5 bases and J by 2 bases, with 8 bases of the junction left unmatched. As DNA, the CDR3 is TGTGCCAGCAGTCGAAGGCTAGCGGGAGATCAAGAGACCCAGTACTTC. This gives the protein CASSRRLAGDQETQYF.

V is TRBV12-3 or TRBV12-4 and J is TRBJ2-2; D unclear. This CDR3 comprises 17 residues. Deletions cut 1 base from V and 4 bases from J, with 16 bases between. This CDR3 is CASSLDRSVLRTGELFF. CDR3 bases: TGTGCCAGCAGTTTAGACAGAAGCGTTCTTCGCACCGGGGAGCTGTTTTTT.